One and the same sample provided the 16 T cell receptor beta chains below, sequenced in a study of blood T cell repertoires in COVID-19. Produced via immunoSEQ multiplex PCR; TCRdb's table is partial and in-frame only. This sample has fewer than 180,000 clones, with about four fifths found just once. The sequencing sample was made of peripheral blood. The receptors stem from a man in his 70s with acute or convalescent COVID-19.

This sequence joins TRBV24-1 and TRBJ2-3; 8 nucleotides line up with TRBD1. After removal of 0 bases from V and 8 bases from J, the junction contained 6 bases not matched to a gene. Germline V gene data show CDR1 as KGHDR and CDR2 as SFDVKD. The CDR3 runs to 15 residues. CDR3 coding DNA: TGTGCCACCAGTGATTTGGGACAGGGTGGTTCTACGCAGTATTTT. Translation gives CATSDLGQGGSTQYF.

This clone was detected only a few times. This sequence joins TRBV2 and TRBJ2-7; maybe TRBD1 (5 bases). V lost 3 bases to trimming and J lost 6 bases, with 15 bases between them. Germline assignment: CDR1 SNHLY and CDR2 FYNNEI. This CDR3 spans 14 amino acids. Here the CDR3 reads CASSDVQGHAEQYF. The CDR3 DNA is TGTGCCAGCAGTGACGTGCAGGGTCACGCCGAGCAGTACTTC.

This sequence joins TRBV5-1 and TRBJ2-3; D is ambiguous. This CDR3 is 13 amino acids long. V shed 4 bases and J shed 4 bases, with 10 bases lying between them. Germline V CDR1 and CDR2: SGHRS, YFSETQ. CDR3 sequence (DNA): TGCGCCAGCAGCCCGCAGGCAGCAGATACGCAGTATTTT. As protein: CASSPQAADTQYF.

This clone was counted a few times. The rearrangement uses TRBV28 and TRBJ2-1; D possibly corresponds to TRBD1 (6 bases). The CDR3 loop spans 15 amino acids. Germline assignment: CDR1 MDHEN and CDR2 SYDVKM. V dropped 3 bases and J dropped 4 bases, with 13 bases sitting between them. This chain's CDR3 is CASSFVGATYNEQFF. The CDR3 nucleotides read TGTGCCAGCAGTTTTGTGGGGGCCACGTACAATGAGCAGTTCTTC. Using reference TRBV28 and TRBJ2-1 for the parts outside the CDR3, the full variable domain is DVKVTQSSRYLVKRTGEKVFLECVQDMDHENMFWYRQDPGLGLRLIYFSYDVKMKEKGDIPEGYSVSREKKERFSLILESASTNQTSMYLCASSFVGATYNEQFFGPGTRLTVL.

The chain couples TRBV6-4 to TRBJ1-2, with unresolved D. The V and J ends lost 6 bases and 0 bases respectively, with 17 bases between them. CDR1 and CDR2 (germline): MRHNA, SNTAGT. The CDR3 extends over 16 amino acids. The CDR3 nucleotides are TGTGCCAGCAGACCTGAGGCCACCCCCGCTAACTATGGCTACACCTTC. Translation gives CASRPEATPANYGYTF.

The chain carries TRBV15 and TRBJ1-4; no definite D call. CDR3 length: 16 amino acids. Germline CDR1 LNHNV, CDR2 YYDKDF (reference sequence). V gave up 6 bases and J gave up 0 bases, with 14 bases separating them. CDR3 residues: CATSPHGDPTNEKLFF. The CDR3, as DNA: TGTGCCACCAGTCCGCATGGAGATCCAACTAATGAAAAACTGTTTTTT.

The CDR3 region is CSVVSRAPGGTYEQYF. The CDR3 DNA follows: TGCAGCGTTGTATCTCGGGCCCCGGGGGGCACCTACGAGCAGTACTTC. This sequence joins TRBV29-1 and TRBJ2-7; D may be TRBD2 (7 bases). The germline V gene encodes CDR1 SQVTM and CDR2 ANQGSEA. The CDR3 loop spans 16 amino acids. V was shortened by 4 bases and J by 2 bases, with 21 bases between the two germline ends.

The chain carries TRBV6-1 and TRBJ1-5; 9 nucleotides match TRBD1. V dropped 3 bases and J dropped 4; count of bases not matched to a gene: 7. The CDR3 covers 16 residues. Germline CDR1 reads MNHNS; CDR2 reads SASEGT. The DNA for the CDR3 is TGTGCCAGCAGTGAGAAGGGACAGGGAAGGAATCAGCCCCAGCATTTT. The encoded protein is CASSEKGQGRNQPQHF.

The chain has TRBV6-6 and TRBJ1-6; D remains ambiguous. The CDR3 is made up of 15 amino acids. V shed 5 bases and J shed 8 bases, with 16 bases lying between them. Germline V gene sequence: CDR1 MNHNY, CDR2 SVGAGI (reference sequence). Written as DNA, the CDR3 is TGTGCCAGCAGTCCCGGGTATGCTTCCCATTCACCCCTCCACTTT. Residues: CASSPGYASHSPLHF.

The chain employs TRBV7-2 and TRBJ2-1; TRBD2 agrees at 7 bases. Germline V CDR1 and CDR2: SGHTA, FQGNSA. The trim removed 5 bases at V and 7 bases at J, leaving 14 bases unmatched. The CDR3 spans 16 residues. CDR3 sequence reads: CASSAYLGLGGNEQFF. CDR3 sequence (DNA): TGTGCCAGCAGCGCATACCTAGGACTCGGGGGGAATGAGCAGTTCTTC.

This chain joins TRBV6-6 and TRBJ1-5; 9 bases fit TRBD1. The length of the CDR3 is 15 residues. The V gene end was trimmed by 7 bases and the J gene end by 6 bases; junction bases not matched to a gene: 10. Germline assignment: CDR1 MNHNY and CDR2 SVGAGI (reference sequence). CDR3 loop: CASTLQGALGQPQHF. The DNA of the CDR3 is TGTGCCAGCACCCTACAGGGGGCGCTAGGTCAGCCCCAGCATTTT.

The chain carries TRBV14 and TRBJ2-7; 8 nucleotides line up with TRBD2. The CDR3 contains 15 residues. CDR1 is SGHDN and CDR2 is FVKESK in the germline V gene. J was trimmed by 4 bases and V by 6 bases; bases with no gene match: 11. The CDR3 is CASSPGTRRPYEQYF. CDR3 in DNA: TGTGCCAGCAGTCCTGGGACTAGGCGTCCTTACGAGCAGTACTTC.

This clone was observed a single time. No conserved phenylalanine or tryptophan ends this CDR3, so it is likely a read error. The DNA is left out, because the CDR3 cannot be placed on it with certainty; the CDR3 is given as TCRdb lists it. V gene TRBV3-1 (or the pseudogene TRBV3-2) combines with J gene TRBJ1-1. Including both end residues, the CDR3 is 13 amino acids long. CDR1 and CDR2 (germline): LGHDT, YNNKEL (reference sequence). The CDR3 protein is CASSQAPPQATRI.

Points on this clone: At one of its ends the junction is not consistent with the germline gene, which may arise from a read error. The sample carries other DNA sequences with the same CDR3. The V gene is TRBV7-7, the J gene TRBJ2-1; D may be TRBD2 (7 bases). CDR3 length: 15 amino acids. The germline CDR1 and CDR2 sequences are SSHAT and FNYEAQ (reference sequence). The CDR3 region is CASSLGGGSYNEQFF. In nucleotides, the CDR3 is TGTGCTAGCAGCTTAGGGGGGGGATCCTACAATGAGCAGTTCTTC.

The V gene is TRBV20-1, the J gene TRBJ2-2, with D possibly being TRBD2 (5 bases). CDR1 is DFQATT and CDR2 is SNEGSKA in the germline V gene (reference sequence). The germline V and J ends were trimmed by 3 bases and 7 bases, with 9 bases remaining between them. This CDR3 is built from 12 residues. The CDR3 DNA reads as TGCAGTGCTAGTCCACGGGGCGGGGAGCTGTTTTTT. Its protein is CSASPRGGELFF.

The V call is TRBV3-1 (or the pseudogene TRBV3-2), the J call TRBJ1-1; possibly TRBD1 for D (6 bases). Germline V gene sequence: CDR1 LGHDT, CDR2 YNNKEL (reference sequence). The CDR3 sequence is 15 residues long. The V end was cut by 7 bases, the J end by 3 bases, with 18 bases between. The DNA for the CDR3 is TGTGCCAGCATCCCAAGCGGACAGCCTTACACTGAAGCTTTCTTT. It is translated as CASIPSGQPYTEAFF.